This T cell receptor (beta chain) was retrieved from a study of vaccination and CD4 T cells after COVID-19. For the study at large: Collection of post-COVID samples occurred a median approximately 97 days after diagnosis, spanning a range of 35 to 161. Overlapping peptides of the spike proteins of SARS-CoV-2, HCoV-NL63, HCoV-OC43 and HCoV-229E were used for cell stimulation.

Study-wide results and caveats: Clonotypes reactive to SARS-CoV-2 had a median that went up from 21 to 38, but not significantly.

There are 15 residues in the CDR3. Germline V CDR1 and CDR2: MNHNS, SASEGT. J lost 3 bases, V lost 7 bases, and 10 bases had no gene match. At the Johns Hopkins FTIC core, DNA taken from cultured CD4+ T cells was sequenced by way of the Oncomine TCR Beta short-read assay. A single record per CDR3 protein comes from TCRdb applying MiXCR to the PCR reads. The data hold some 9,300 distinct CDR3 sequences, with about 41% observed a single time. With respect to this clonotype: The antigen remains unidentified.

Noted treatment: roughly ten-day PBMC culture with coronavirus spike peptide pools or control peptides (ViraFEST assay). Expansion of antigen-specific T cells with peptide pools by ViraFEST preceded sequencing of TCRs. J is TRBJ2-3 and V is TRBV6-1; 7 bases are a match to TRBD2. This receptor was identified in a human donor who had recovered from COVID-19. The sample taken for sequencing was CD4+ T cells from blood, cultured in vitro. CDR3 DNA: TGTGCCAGCACCCCGACTAGCAGAAATACAGATACGCAGTATTTT. Translating gives CASTPTSRNTDTQYF.